Below are 19 T cell receptor beta chains sequenced from a single sample in a study of blood T cells in healthy people across ages. A second PCR, run for about 7 to 11 cycles, used a sample-barcoded 5' primer plus a J-beta primer mix. In TCRdb, the 5' RACE reads were re-called with MiXCR into one record per CDR3 protein. Here the sample spans hundreds of thousands of distinct CDR3 sequences, 29% being singletons. Source material: blood. Every receptor here comes from a woman at least 80 years old in good health.

This clonotype was recorded many times. This chain links TRBV5-6 with TRBJ1-6; maybe TRBD1 (6 bases). This CDR3 has 15 amino acids. CDR1 and CDR2 (germline): SGHDT, YYEEEE. Trimming shortened V by 8 bases and J by 0 bases, and 12 bases separated the two germline ends. CDR3 nucleotide sequence: TGTGCCAGTACTCAGGGGAGCTCCTATAATTCACCCCTCCACTTT. As protein: CASTQGSSYNSPLHF. The entire variable domain, with the rest obtained from reference TRBV5-6 and TRBJ1-6, is as follows: DAGVTQSPTHLIKTRGQQVTLRCSPKSGHDTVSWYQQALGQGPQFIFQYYEEEERQRGNFPDRFSGHQFPNYSSELNVNALLLGDSALYLCASTQGSSYNSPLHFGNGTRLTVT.

The chain has TRBV18 and TRBJ1-1; D ambiguous. The CDR3 covers 14 residues. The ends were cut back, 3 bases at V and 2 bases at J, with 10 bases in the middle. Germline V gives CDR1 KGHSH, CDR2 LQKENI. The CDR3 loop reads CASSPRRINTEAFF. The CDR3 DNA is TGTGCCAGCTCACCGCGGCGGATAAACACTGAAGCTTTCTTT.

The chain joins TRBV18 to TRBJ2-5, with D possibly being TRBD2 (6 bases). The germline V gene encodes CDR1 KGHSH and CDR2 LQKENI. V lost 0 bases and J 11 bases, leaving 13 bases between the germline ends. The CDR3 consists of 13 residues. This chain's CDR3 is CASSPPSRDRQYF. In DNA, the CDR3 is TGTGCCAGCTCACCACCCTCGCGGGACCGACAGTACTTC.

At least ten counts were recorded for this clonotype. The chain recombines TRBV20-1 with TRBJ2-7, with D perhaps TRBD2 (7 bases). The ends were cut back, 2 bases at V and 6 bases at J, with 17 bases in the middle. The germline V gene has CDR1 DFQATT and CDR2 SNEGSKA (reference sequence). CDR3 length: 14 residues. This chain's CDR3 is CSARRGALNPEQYF. CDR3 nucleotide sequence: TGCAGTGCTAGACGGGGGGCATTGAATCCCGAGCAGTACTTC.

As for this clonotype: At one boundary the junction diverges from the germline segment, which might be a read error. V gene TRBV4-3 combines with J gene TRBJ1-2, with a possible D match to TRBD1 (5 bases). Germline-derived CDR1 and CDR2 are LGHNA and YSLEER. The CDR3 extends over 15 amino acids. The CDR3 spells CASSQEIRDHYGFTF. The CDR3 nucleotides read TGCGCCAGCAGCCAAGAGATCAGGGACCACTATGGCTTCACCTTC.

This clonotype was seen ten or more times. The V and J genes are TRBV7-9 and TRBJ2-4; D is uncertain. The CDR3 is 15 residues long. Germline values: CDR1 SEHNR, CDR2 FQNEAQ (reference sequence). The germline V and J ends were trimmed by 5 bases and 2 bases, with 13 bases remaining between them. DNA for the CDR3: TGTGCCAGCAGCCCAACGAGCGATACCAAAAACATTCAGTACTTC. It yields the protein CASSPTSDTKNIQYF.

The chain combines TRBV9 with TRBJ1-1, with D perhaps TRBD1 (5 bases). In germline, CDR1 is SGDLS, CDR2 YYNGEE. The V end was cut by 4 bases, the J end by 1 base, with 17 bases between. CDR3 length: 16 amino acids. CDR3 bases: TGTGCCAGCAGCCCCATTAGAGGGGCGGGGAACACTGAAGCTTTCTTT. This encodes CASSPIRGAGNTEAFF.

To note about this clonotype: This may be a read error: a much more frequent sequence differs by one nucleotide. The chain couples TRBV20-1 to TRBJ2-3; tentative D call: TRBD2 (6 bases). Germline V gives CDR1 DFQATT, CDR2 SNEGSKA (reference sequence). With 1 base removed from V and 1 base from J, the gap between germline ends came to 9 bases. The CDR3 is 14 residues long. The CDR3 DNA follows: TGCAGTGCTAGAGTGGCTAGCGGCACAGATACGCAGTATTTT. Its protein product is CSARVASGTDTQYF.

This clonotype has a count of ten or more. The chain combines TRBV18 with TRBJ2-5; D remains unclear. Germline CDR1 reads KGHSH; CDR2 reads LQKENI. Trimming left V 3 bases short and J 5 bases short, with 10 bases between. This CDR3 region has 13 residues. The CDR3 DNA is TGTGCCAGCTCACCCGGCCTACACGAGACCCAGTACTTC. This gives the protein CASSPGLHETQYF.

About this clonotype itself: This may stem from a read error, because a much larger clone lies one nucleotide away. The CDR3 region has the DNA TGTGCCAGCGGTGACAGGGCGTCCGGGTCAGATACGCAGTATTTT. Protein product: CASGDRASGSDTQYF. The chain uses TRBV28 and TRBJ2-3; TRBD1 matches at 7 bases. The germline V gene has CDR1 MDHEN and CDR2 SYDVKM. The CDR3 sequence is 15 residues long. V trimming: 8 bases; J trimming: 4 bases; junction bases outside the gene matches: 12.

As for this clonotype: An end of the junction does not agree with germline; a read error may underlie this. The chain joins TRBV5-1 to TRBJ1-2; 9 bases line up with TRBD1. CDR1 is SGHRS and CDR2 is YFSETQ in the germline V gene. The CDR3 covers 16 residues. CDR3 sequence (DNA): TGCGCCAGCAGCTTGGATGACAGGGGGGGATACTATGGCTACATCTTC. Protein product: CASSLDDRGGYYGYIF.

This clonotype was counted between two and nine times. The rearrangement uses TRBV12-3 or TRBV12-4 and TRBJ1-4; tentatively, D is TRBD1 (6 bases). V was shortened by 6 bases and J by 7 bases, with 21 bases between the two germline ends. The CDR3 contains 16 residues. CDR3 protein: CASRNTPGGRGEKLFF. In DNA form, the CDR3 reads TGTGCCAGCAGGAATACCCCTGGGGGGCGCGGTGAAAAACTGTTTTTT.

Concerning this clonotype: A much larger clone sits a single nucleotide away, making a read error possible. The V and J genes are TRBV6-2 or TRBV6-3 and TRBJ2-5, with D tentatively TRBD2 (6 bases). This CDR3 is built from 14 residues. CDR1 and CDR2 from the germline V gene are MNHEY and SVGEGT. V lost 5 bases and J lost 2, with 12 bases in between. CDR3 coding DNA: TGTGCCAGCAGTCATCGGGCGGGACAAGAGACCCAGTACTTC. Translating it yields CASSHRAGQETQYF.

The table lists this clonotype with many counts. V gene TRBV7-2 combines with J gene TRBJ2-3, with D maybe TRBD2 (6 bases). The CDR3 has 17 amino acids. Germline-derived CDR1 and CDR2 are SGHTA and FQGNSA. With 1 base removed from V and 11 bases from J, the gap between germline ends came to 25 bases. The CDR3 bases are TGTGCCAGCAGCTTAGTAGGTTTTGGCGGGGCCTCCTCTGGGCAGTATTTT. Protein product: CASSLVGFGGASSGQYF.

Comment on this clonotype: A much larger clonotype is one base distant, so this may be a read error. The chain uses TRBV6-1 and TRBJ2-1, with TRBD1 matching 11 bases. Per the germline V gene, CDR1 is MNHNS and CDR2 is SASEGT. J gave up 7 bases and V 1 base, and 6 bases lay outside the gene matches. The CDR3 loop spans 16 amino acids. In nucleotides, the CDR3 is TGTGCCAGCAGTGAAGTCTGGACAGGGGGCTGGAATGAGCAGTTCTTC. Its translation is CASSEVWTGGWNEQFF.

The chain employs TRBV5-1 and TRBJ2-7; a possible D gene is TRBD1 (6 bases). Germline CDR1 is SGHRS and CDR2 is YFSETQ. CDR3 length equals 16 residues. V lost 0 bases and J lost 2, with 15 bases in between. The CDR3: CASSLAPGQWTYEQYF. The CDR3 DNA is TGCGCCAGCAGCTTGGCCCCGGGACAATGGACCTACGAGCAGTACTTC.

In regard to this clonotype: This may be a read error: a much more frequent sequence differs by one nucleotide. This chain connects TRBV7-9 to TRBJ2-1; 9 bases agree with TRBD1. J was trimmed by 6 bases and V by 5 bases; bases with no gene match: 5. The CDR3 totals 14 residues. CDR1 is SEHNR and CDR2 is FQNEAQ in the germline V gene (reference sequence). CDR3 DNA sequence: TGTGCCAGCAGCGGGGACAGGGCGGGCAATGAGCAGTTCTTC. The encoded protein is CASSGDRAGNEQFF.

This rearrangement joins TRBV20-1 to TRBJ2-7, with a weak D call TRBD1 (5 bases). This CDR3 region has 15 residues. The germline gives CDR1 DFQATT, CDR2 SNEGSKA (reference sequence). Trimming took off 6 bases at V and 0 bases at J, with 18 bases between the two ends. The CDR3 nucleotides are TGCAGTGCCGCTGCCCCAACAGGAGTCTCCTACGAGCAGTACTTC. Its protein product is CSAAAPTGVSYEQYF.

This clonotype appeared a few times. The chain combines TRBV7-8 with TRBJ1-2; D unclear. The V end was cut by 0 bases, the J end by 2 bases, with 7 bases between. The CDR3 extends over 14 amino acids. The germline V gene encodes CDR1 SGHVS and CDR2 FQNEAQ. CDR3 sequence: CASSLARENYGYTF. DNA for the CDR3: TGTGCCAGCAGCTTAGCCCGGGAGAACTATGGCTACACCTTC.